This T cell receptor (beta chain) was identified in a study of metastatic and nonmetastatic thyroid tumors. The CDR3 is 14 residues long. V lost 8 bases, J lost 9 bases, and 14 bases stayed unmatched. CDR1 and CDR2 (germline): MGHDK, SYGVNS. This clone has a handful of counts. Its antigen is as yet unknown. Study-level points and caveats: Malignant thyroid tumors reportedly exceeded benign nodules significantly in TCR beta diversity, with the difference appearing in blood and tumor.

Before thyroid surgery, none of the patients had received any treatment. TCRdb re-clonotyped the PCR reads via MiXCR. The sample comprises roughly 29,000 clones, roughly 19% of which are singletons, and under 45% rests with the top ten. The rearrangement uses TRBV25-1 and TRBJ2-7, with 9 bases identical to TRBD1. Sequenced input: blood. The source is a female donor with papillary thyroid cancer or a benign thyroid nodule (not recorded which). Some clones in this sample may be carry-over from other donors' samples. CDR3 amino acids: CASSTGTGSLRQYF. CDR3 DNA sequence: TGTGCCAGCTCAACCGGGACAGGGTCTCTTAGGCAGTACTTC.